This passage covers 3 T cell receptor beta chains from one sample sequenced in a study of T cells in Graves' hyperthyroidism and ophthalmopathy. RNA transcripts provided the source from which TCR beta CDR3 regions were amplified. TCR CDR3 underwent first-round RT-PCR with the HTBI primer set. TCRdb reanalysed the multiplex PCR reads using MiXCR and keeps one entry per CDR3 protein. The sample yields around 600,000 distinct CDR3 sequences, approximately 15% seen once. Sequenced input: blood. Receptors originate from a woman aged 40-49 years with Graves' ophthalmopathy.

The chain couples TRBV11-2 to TRBJ2-1; the match to TRBD2 covers 12 bases. Germline CDR1 reads SGHAT; CDR2 reads FQNNGV. The CDR3 loop spans 16 amino acids. Trimming took 5 bases from V and 7 from J; bases not matched to a gene: 9. The CDR3 sequence: CASSRTTSGRENEQFF. The CDR3 DNA is TGTGCCAGCAGCCGGACGACTAGCGGGAGAGAAAATGAGCAGTTCTTC.

This clonotype was observed a handful of times. The gene calls are TRBV9 and TRBJ2-2; 7 nucleotides align to TRBD1. The germline gives CDR1 SGDLS, CDR2 YYNGEE. The CDR3 spans 15 residues. With V trimmed by 1 base and J by 6 bases, 6 bases remained unmatched. The CDR3, as DNA: TGTGCCAGCAGCGTACTCGGACAGGTGCCCGGGGAGCTGTTTTTT. Translation: CASSVLGQVPGELFF.

This clonotype was counted a few times. The rearrangement joins TRBV20-1 to TRBJ2-2; TRBD2 might be the D (5 bases). Germline V gene data show CDR1 as DFQATT and CDR2 as SNEGSKA (reference sequence). The length of the CDR3 is 12 residues. Trimming left V 5 bases short and J 7 bases short, with 11 bases between. CDR3 DNA: TGCAGTGCTCCACTTCGGGGCGGGGAGCTGTTTTTT. This codes for CSAPLRGGELFF.